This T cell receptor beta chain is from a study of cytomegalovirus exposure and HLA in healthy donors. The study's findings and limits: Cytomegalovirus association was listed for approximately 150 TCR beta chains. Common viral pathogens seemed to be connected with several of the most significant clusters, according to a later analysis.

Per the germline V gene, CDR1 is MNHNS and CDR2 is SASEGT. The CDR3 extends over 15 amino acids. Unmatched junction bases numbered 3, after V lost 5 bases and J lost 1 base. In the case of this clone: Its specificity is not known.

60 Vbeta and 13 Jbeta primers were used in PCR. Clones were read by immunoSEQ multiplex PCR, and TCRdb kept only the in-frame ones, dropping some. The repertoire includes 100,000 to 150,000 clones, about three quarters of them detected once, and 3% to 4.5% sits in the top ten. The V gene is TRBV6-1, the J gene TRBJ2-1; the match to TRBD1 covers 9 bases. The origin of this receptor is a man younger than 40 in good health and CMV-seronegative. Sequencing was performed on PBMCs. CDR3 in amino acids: CASSFGTGSYNEQFF. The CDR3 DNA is TGTGCCAGCAGTTTCGGGACAGGGTCCTACAATGAGCAGTTCTTC.